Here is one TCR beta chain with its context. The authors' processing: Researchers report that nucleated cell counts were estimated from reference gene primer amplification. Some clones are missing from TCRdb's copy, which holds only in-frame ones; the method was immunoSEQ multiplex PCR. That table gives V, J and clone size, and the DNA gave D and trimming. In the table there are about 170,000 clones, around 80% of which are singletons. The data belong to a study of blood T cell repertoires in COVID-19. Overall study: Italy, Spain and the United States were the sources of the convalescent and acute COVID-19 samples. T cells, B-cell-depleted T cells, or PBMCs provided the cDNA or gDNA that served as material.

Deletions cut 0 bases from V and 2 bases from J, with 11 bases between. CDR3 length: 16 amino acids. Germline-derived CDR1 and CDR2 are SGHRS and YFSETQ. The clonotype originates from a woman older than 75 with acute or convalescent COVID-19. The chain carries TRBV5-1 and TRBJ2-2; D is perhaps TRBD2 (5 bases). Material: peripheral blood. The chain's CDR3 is CASSLGSSRNTGELFF. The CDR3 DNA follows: TGCGCCAGCAGCTTGGGATCTAGCCGTAACACCGGGGAGCTGTTTTTT. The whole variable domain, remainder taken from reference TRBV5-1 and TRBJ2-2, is KAGVTQTPRYLIKTRGQQVTLSCSPISGHRSVSWYQQTPGQGLQFLFEYFSETQRNKGNFPGRFSGRQFSNSRSEMNVSTLELGDSALYLCASSLGSSRNTGELFFGEGSRLTVL.